This TCR beta chain was sequenced for a study of T-cell memory formation after mild COVID-19. Study results and limitations: Memory from before infection featured some responding clones, which suggests cross-reactive memory joined. Later expanders leaned CD4+, whereas clones that contracted between day 15 and 85 were balanced CD4/CD8. Researchers report contracting CD4+ clones mostly in CM and EM, with CD8+ clones in EMRA.

To note about this clonotype: Its specificity is not known.

TCR alpha and TCR beta cDNA libraries carrying sample barcodes and UMIs were produced by 5'RACE using constant-segment primers. MiXCR, applied by TCRdb to the 5' RACE reads, yields one record per CDR3 protein. The table records about 390,000 distinct CDR3 sequences, roughly 15% of them present only once. Germline lookup yields CDR1 SQVTM and CDR2 ANQGSEA. This CDR3 has 15 amino acids. V dropped 1 base and J dropped 2 bases, with 13 bases sitting between them. Specimen: PBMCs or a T cell subset sorted from them (not recorded which). The sequence was obtained from a man aged 18 to 29 who had mild COVID-19 (a few samples of this study predate the infection). Cell type and time point are not known. This chain links TRBV29-1 with TRBJ2-3; the D gene is possibly TRBD1 (5 bases). The CDR3 nucleotides read TGCAGCGTTGAAGGTTTCGGCAGGGACACAGATACGCAGTATTTT. It is translated as CSVEGFGRDTDTQYF.